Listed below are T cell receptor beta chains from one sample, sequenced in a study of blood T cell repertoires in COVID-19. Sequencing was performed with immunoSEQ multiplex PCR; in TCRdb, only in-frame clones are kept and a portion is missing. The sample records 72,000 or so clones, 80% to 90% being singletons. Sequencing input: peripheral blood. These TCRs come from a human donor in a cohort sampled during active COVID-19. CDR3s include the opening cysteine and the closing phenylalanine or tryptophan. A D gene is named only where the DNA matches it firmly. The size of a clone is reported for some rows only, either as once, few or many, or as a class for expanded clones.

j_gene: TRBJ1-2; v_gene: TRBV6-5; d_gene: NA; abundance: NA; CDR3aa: CASRVGGGIDGYTF; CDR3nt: TGTGCCAGCAGGGTAGGAGGAGGGATAGATGGCTACACCTTC
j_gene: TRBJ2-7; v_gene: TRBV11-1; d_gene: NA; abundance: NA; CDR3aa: CASSPRLESYEQYF; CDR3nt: TGTGCCAGCAGCCCCAGACTAGAATCCTACGAGCAGTACTTC
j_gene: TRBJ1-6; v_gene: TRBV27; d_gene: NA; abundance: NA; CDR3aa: CASSLYRQVFNSPLHF; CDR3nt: TGTGCCAGCAGTTTATACCGACAGGTTTTTAATTCACCCCTCCACTTT
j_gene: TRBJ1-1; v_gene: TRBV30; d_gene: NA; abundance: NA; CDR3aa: CAFGTESLEAFF; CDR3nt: TGTGCCTTCGGGACTGAATCTCTTGAAGCTTTCTTT
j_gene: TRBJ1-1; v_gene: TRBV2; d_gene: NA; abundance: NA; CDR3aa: CASSPRVGANTEAFF; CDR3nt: TGTGCCAGCAGCCCAAGGGTAGGGGCGAACACTGAAGCTTTCTTT
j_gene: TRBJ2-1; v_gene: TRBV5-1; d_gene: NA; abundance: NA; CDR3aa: CASSLDSYEQFF; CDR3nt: TGCGCCAGCAGCCTTGACAGTTATGAGCAGTTCTTC
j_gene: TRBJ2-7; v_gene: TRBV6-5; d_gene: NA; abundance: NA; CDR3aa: CASSYSNSVTYEQYF; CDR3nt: TGTGCCAGCAGTTACTCGAATTCAGTCACCTACGAGCAGTACTTC
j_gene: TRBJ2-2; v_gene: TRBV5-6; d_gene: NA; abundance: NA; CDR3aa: CASSLGGPGELFF; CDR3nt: TGTGCCAGCAGCTTAGGAGGCCCCGGGGAGCTGTTTTTT
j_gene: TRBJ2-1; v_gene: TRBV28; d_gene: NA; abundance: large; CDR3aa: CASSDLDSNYNEQFF; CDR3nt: TGTGCCAGCAGTGATCTGGACAGTAACTACAATGAGCAGTTCTTC
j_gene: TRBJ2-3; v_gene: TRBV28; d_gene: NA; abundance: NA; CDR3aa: CASSWEGTISQGRPTDTQYF; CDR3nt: TGTGCCAGCAGTTGGGAGGGGACAATCTCGCAGGGGCGACCGACAGATACGCAGTATTTT
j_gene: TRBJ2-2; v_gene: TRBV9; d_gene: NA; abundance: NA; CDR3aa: CASSDSEQGRITNTGELFF; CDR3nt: TGTGCCAGCAGCGACTCAGAACAGGGAAGAATAACGAACACCGGGGAGCTGTTTTTT
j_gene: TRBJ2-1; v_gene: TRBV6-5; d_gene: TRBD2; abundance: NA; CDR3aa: CASSPSGSSYNEQFF; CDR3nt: TGTGCCAGCAGTCCTAGCGGGAGCTCCTACAATGAGCAGTTCTTC
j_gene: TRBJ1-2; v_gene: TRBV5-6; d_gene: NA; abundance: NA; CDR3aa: CASSLTANYGYTF; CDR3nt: TGTGCCAGCAGTTTGACAGCTAACTATGGCTACACCTTC
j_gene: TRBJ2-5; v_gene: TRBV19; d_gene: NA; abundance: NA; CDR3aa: CASSFGLFQETQYF; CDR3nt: TGTGCCAGTAGTTTTGGCTTGTTCCAAGAGACCCAGTACTTC
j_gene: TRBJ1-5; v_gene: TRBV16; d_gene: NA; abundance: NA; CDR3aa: CASSQLTGGSNQPQHF; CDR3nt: TGTGCCAGCAGCCAATTAACCGGGGGGAGCAATCAGCCCCAGCATTTT
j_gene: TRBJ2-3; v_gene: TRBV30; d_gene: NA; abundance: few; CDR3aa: CAWSDGSDSTDTQYF; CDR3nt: TGTGCCTGGAGTGACGGGAGCGACAGCACAGATACGCAGTATTTT
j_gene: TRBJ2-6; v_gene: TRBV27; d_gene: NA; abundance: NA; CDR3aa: CASSLSGPTVSGANVLTF; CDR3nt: TGTGCCAGCAGTTTATCGGGGCCTACAGTCTCTGGGGCCAACGTCCTGACTTTC
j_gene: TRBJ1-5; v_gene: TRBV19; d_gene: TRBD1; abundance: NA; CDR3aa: CASSFGTGASQPQHF; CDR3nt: TGTGCCAGTAGTTTTGGAACAGGGGCCAGTCAGCCCCAGCATTTT